This TCR beta chain is from a study of T cell changes during pregnancy in multiple sclerosis. The protocol was immunoSEQ multiplex PCR, while the TCRdb copy is restricted to in-frame clones and leaves out a portion. Here the sample spans about 22,000 clones, about 90% being singletons. Germline CDR1 reads PRHDT; CDR2 reads FYEKMQ (reference sequence). The CDR3 runs to 14 residues. V lost 5 bases and J lost 3; bases outside the gene matches: 3. The sequencing here drew on CD8+ T cells from peripheral blood mononuclear cells, taken after pregnancy. This clonotype originated in a female donor with multiple sclerosis, enrolled in a pregnancy study. V and J are TRBV13 and TRBJ2-1; 8 bases align to TRBD1. The CDR3 region has the DNA TGTGCCAGCAGCGGTGGACAGGGCTACAATGAGCAGTTCTTC. Protein: CASSGGQGYNEQFF.